Sequencing of this T cell receptor (beta chain) was carried out in a study of blood T cell repertoires in COVID-19. In the study overall: COVID-19 samples collected from the United States, Italy and Spain covered acute and convalescent phases.

The ends lost 7 bases at V and 0 bases at J; junction bases unmatched: 5. CDR1 KGHSH and CDR2 LQKENI come from the germline V gene. CDR3 length: 14 amino acids. Original data processing: The assay estimated nucleated cells by amplifying reference gene primers. Produced via immunoSEQ multiplex PCR; TCRdb's table is partial and in-frame only. V, J and clone size derive from that table, while D and trimming were established from the DNA sequence. Here the sample spans about 180,000 clones, about 91% being singletons. The chain is built from TRBV18 and TRBJ1-1; TRBD1 matches 7 bases. The sample comprised peripheral blood. This clonotype originated in a woman in her 30s with acute or convalescent COVID-19. The CDR3 loop reads CASWDRNMNTEAFF. The CDR3 DNA reads as TGTGCCAGCTGGGACAGAAACATGAACACTGAAGCTTTCTTT.